Sequencing of this TCR beta chain was carried out in a study of blood T cells in healthy people across ages. Trimming removed 5 bases from V and 0 bases from J, with 11 bases in between. The germline CDR1 and CDR2 sequences are SSHAT and FNYEAQ (reference sequence). The CDR3 totals 15 residues. Then a second PCR, running roughly 7 to 11 cycles, was carried out with a sample-barcoded 5' primer and a J-beta primer mix. TCRdb analysed the 5' RACE reads with MiXCR anew, one entry per CDR3 protein. The sample includes some 750,000 distinct CDR3 sequences, 22% seen only once; the top ten take 22%. Material for sequencing was blood. The V gene is TRBV7-7, the J gene TRBJ2-1, with D unresolved. This TCR was sampled from a man aged 65-85 years in good health. Written as DNA, the CDR3 is TGTGCCAGCAGCCCCCGACGAGTCTCCTACAATGAGCAGTTCTTC. This codes for CASSPRRVSYNEQFF. The variable domain in full, with the rest retrieved from reference TRBV7-7 and TRBJ2-1, is GAGVSQSPRYKVTKRGQDVTLRCDPISSHATLYWYQQALGQGPEFLTYFNYEAQPDKSGLPSDRFSAERPEGSISTLTIQRTEQRDSAMYRCASSPRRVSYNEQFFGPGTRLTVL.